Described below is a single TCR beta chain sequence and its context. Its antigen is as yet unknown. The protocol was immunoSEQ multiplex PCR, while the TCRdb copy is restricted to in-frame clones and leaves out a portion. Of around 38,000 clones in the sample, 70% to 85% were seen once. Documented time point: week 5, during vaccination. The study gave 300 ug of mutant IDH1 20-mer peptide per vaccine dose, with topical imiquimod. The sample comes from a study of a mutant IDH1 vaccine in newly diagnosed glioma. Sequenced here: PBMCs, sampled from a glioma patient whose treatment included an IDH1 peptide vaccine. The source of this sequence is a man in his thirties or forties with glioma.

CDR3 region: CASSVDRGNGYTF. In nucleotides, the CDR3 is TGTGCCAGTAGTGTCGACAGGGGTAACGGCTACACCTTC. The rearrangement links TRBV19 to TRBJ1-2; TRBD1 matches at 8 bases. This CDR3 has 13 amino acids. The ends lost 5 bases at V and 8 bases at J; junction bases unmatched: 7. CDR1 and CDR2 (germline): LNHDA, SQIVND (reference sequence).